This T cell receptor beta chain derives from a study of CD8+ T cells in alopecia areata. Study observations and caveats: Clonality in lesional scalp, especially alopecia totalis/universalis, exceeded that of normal scalp.

TCR sequencing used cDNA made by reverse transcription of extracted RNA. The table came from immunoSEQ multiplex PCR; TCRdb's copy has only in-frame clones and leaves some out. Among more than 100,000 clones listed, around 50% were seen once. Points on this clone: The target antigen is unknown.

The germline V gene encodes CDR1 MNHEY and CDR2 SVGAGI. Trimming at V came to 4 bases and at J to 0 bases, leaving 8 bases not matched to a gene. This CDR3 has 16 amino acids. This receptor was identified in a human donor in good health. The sample consisted of CD4+ T cells sorted from blood. The chain couples TRBV6-5 to TRBJ1-1; the match to TRBD1 covers 7 bases. This CDR3 is CASSSGQREMNTEAFF. CDR3 bases: TGTGCCAGCAGTTCGGGACAGCGAGAAATGAACACTGAAGCTTTCTTT.